This T cell receptor beta chain was obtained from a study of T cells after posttransplantation cyclophosphamide. Cyclophosphamide on days +3 and +4 followed busulfan-fludarabine conditioning and a marrow graft. A remark on this clone: The antigen is not known.

Here immunoSEQ multiplex PCR was the method, and the copy in TCRdb shows in-frame clones only, minus some. In the table there are 9,500 to 14,000 clones, about nine tenths of which are singletons. Trimming at V came to 6 bases and at J to 7 bases, leaving 5 bases not matched to a gene. This CDR3 spans 13 amino acids. Germline lookup yields CDR1 MRHNA and CDR2 SNTAGT. Study-level results: TRB overlap between skin or GI tissue T cells and blood was limited. Donor-recipient repertoire similarity was low at 1-2 months, rising over year one. Recipient CMV seropositivity and CMV reactivation strongly tracked TRB clonality.

The input for sequencing was PBMCs, taken after allogeneic stem cell transplant with posttransplant cyclophosphamide. J is TRBJ1-2 and V is TRBV6-4; 10 positions agree with TRBD1. The receptor comes from a female patient aged 25-40 years who received an allogeneic stem cell transplant from an unrelated donor, was CMV-positive, and had no GVHD. A subset of T cells may come from the graft donor. The CDR3 protein is CASSPDRGLGYTF. CDR3 coding DNA: TGTGCCAGCAGCCCCGACAGGGGGCTTGGCTACACCTTC.